Below are 19 T cell receptor beta chains sequenced from a single sample in a study of T-cell reconstitution after alpha-beta-depleted transplantation in children. Unique molecular identifiers featured in how the TCRbeta library was prepared. In TCRdb, the PCR reads were re-called with MiXCR into one record per CDR3 protein. This table has 250,000 to 350,000 distinct CDR3 sequences, more than 20% appearing once. The sequenced sample was PBMCs, mostly from graft donor cells, obtained 180 days after TCRalphabeta/CD19-depleted stem cell transplant. These receptors originate from a male patient aged 10 to 17 who had a stem cell transplant for acute lymphoblastic leukemia, so the T cells may come from the graft donor.

This clonotype was recorded a few times. The chain recombines TRBV19 with TRBJ2-1; D gene ambiguous. CDR1 is LNHDA and CDR2 is SQIVND in the germline V gene (reference sequence). The V end was cut by 0 bases, the J end by 3 bases, with 6 bases between. This CDR3 has 14 residues. The CDR3 nucleotides read TGTGCCAGTAGTATAGATGGCGACTACAATGAGCAGTTCTTC. Its translation is CASSIDGDYNEQFF.

This clonotype has a handful of counts. The chain uses TRBV7-9 and TRBJ2-7; D remains unclear. Germline CDR1 SEHNR, CDR2 FQNEAQ (reference sequence). V was cut by 2 bases and J by 0 bases, with 11 bases left in between. This CDR3 has 15 residues. The CDR3 sequence is CASSLSAESSYEQYF. CDR3 in DNA: TGTGCCAGCAGCTTAAGCGCGGAAAGCTCCTACGAGCAGTACTTC.

This clonotype was observed at least ten times. This chain joins TRBV29-1 and TRBJ2-7, with no clear D. This CDR3 has 13 residues. Trimming took off 7 bases at V and 6 bases at J, with 19 bases between the two ends. Germline CDR1 is SQVTM and CDR2 is ANQGSEA. Here the CDR3 DNA reads TGCAGCGCCGGTCGCTCGTCGTCTGGCGAGCAGTACTTC. Amino acids: CSAGRSSSGEQYF.

The gene calls are TRBV7-2 and TRBJ2-1, with a tentative D call TRBD2 (5 bases). The CDR3 sequence is 14 residues long. Germline lookup yields CDR1 SGHTA and CDR2 FQGNSA. V was pared by 3 bases and J by 6 bases, with 12 bases between. The CDR3 reads CASSFQTGSNEQFF. Here the CDR3 DNA reads TGTGCCAGCAGCTTTCAGACGGGGAGCAATGAGCAGTTCTTC. The full variable domain, its missing parts supplied by reference TRBV7-2 and TRBJ2-1, is GAGVSQSPSNKVTEKGKDVELRCDPISGHTALYWYRQSLGQGLEFLIYFQGNSAPDKSGLPSDRFSAERTGGSVSTLTIQRTQQEDSAVYLCASSFQTGSNEQFFGPGTRLTVL.

This sequence joins TRBV5-8 and TRBJ1-5; tentative D call: TRBD1 (5 bases). The CDR3 sequence is 13 residues long. Looked up from germline, CDR1 is SGHTS and CDR2 is YDEGEE. The V end was cut by 0 bases, the J end by 7 bases, with 8 bases between. The CDR3 region has the DNA TGTGCCAGCAGCTTGGACAGGAGACAGCCCCAGCATTTT. This gives the protein CASSLDRRQPQHF.

This clonotype was recorded a few times. The rearrangement uses TRBV15 and TRBJ2-2, with D hard to call. Germline V CDR1 and CDR2: LNHNV, YYDKDF (reference sequence). V was trimmed by 8 bases and J by 5 bases, leaving 9 bases between them. CDR3 length: 12 residues. In nucleotides, the CDR3 is TGTGCCACCGAGTTGCGAACCGGGGAGCTGTTTTTT. Protein sequence: CATELRTGELFF.

Only a few counts were recorded for this clonotype. The V and J genes are TRBV9 and TRBJ2-7; D remains unclear. Trimming pared 2 bases from V and 9 bases from J, leaving 21 bases between. CDR1 and CDR2 (germline): SGDLS, YYNGEE. The CDR3 is 15 amino acids. CDR3 sequence reads: CASSVHDLGTTGQYF. The CDR3 bases are TGTGCCAGCAGCGTCCACGACTTGGGTACGACCGGGCAGTACTTC.

This clonotype was recorded a few times. The chain has TRBV12-3 or TRBV12-4 and TRBJ2-5; 12 bases are shared with TRBD1. The ends lost 4 bases at V and 2 bases at J; junction bases unmatched: 11. The CDR3 sequence is 18 residues long. Here the CDR3 DNA reads TGTGCCAGCAGTTGGATGGGACAGGGGGCGGTCGGACAAGAGACCCAGTACTTC. Translating it yields CASSWMGQGAVGQETQYF.

V usage is TRBV29-1 and J usage is TRBJ2-1; D may be TRBD1 or TRBD2 (6 bases each). V was cut by 0 bases and J by 2 bases, with 14 bases left in between. Per the germline V gene, CDR1 is SQVTM and CDR2 is ANQGSEA. The CDR3 is made up of 16 amino acids. CDR3 in amino acids: CSVEDLGGRTYNEQFF. As DNA, the CDR3 is TGCAGCGTTGAAGATCTAGGGGGGAGAACCTACAATGAGCAGTTCTTC.

The chain employs TRBV5-1 and TRBJ2-7; D possibly matches TRBD1 or TRBD2 (5 bases each). Germline V gives CDR1 SGHRS, CDR2 YFSETQ. The CDR3 extends over 14 amino acids. Trimming took 4 bases from V and 5 from J, leaving 16 bases between them. The DNA of the CDR3 is TGCGCCAGCAGCCCTGGGGGAGCGGTGAACGAGCAGTACTTC. It encodes CASSPGGAVNEQYF.

This clonotype occurred a few times. The chain has TRBV5-5 and TRBJ1-1; D gene unclear. V was cut by 7 bases and J by 1 base, with 14 bases left in between. This CDR3 contains 14 residues. The germline V gene encodes CDR1 SGHKS and CDR2 YYEKEE (reference sequence). The DNA of the CDR3 is TGTGCCAGCCCCGAGGTGGCAGGGAACACTGAAGCTTTCTTT. It yields the protein CASPEVAGNTEAFF.

This chain joins TRBV12-3 or TRBV12-4 and TRBJ1-4; no firm D call. CDR3 size: 16 residues. V shed 4 bases and J shed 4 bases, with 16 bases lying between them. CDR3 loop: CASSSGRRADNEKLFF. CDR3 in DNA: TGTGCCAGCAGTTCCGGACGTCGGGCCGATAATGAAAAACTGTTTTTT.

The V call is TRBV5-1, the J call TRBJ2-3; weak D call: TRBD2 (6 bases). The germline gives CDR1 SGHRS, CDR2 YFSETQ. V was cut by 0 bases and J by 2 bases, with 13 bases left in between. CDR3 length: 16 residues. CDR3 coding DNA: TGCGCCAGCAGCTTGGTCCCCCTAGCGATCACAGATACGCAGTATTTT. Translating it yields CASSLVPLAITDTQYF.

This clonotype was seen at least ten times. The chain is built from TRBV20-1 and TRBJ2-5, with a possible D match to TRBD1 (5 bases). Germline V gene lookup returns CDR1 DFQATT and CDR2 SNEGSKA (reference sequence). The CDR3 has 14 residues. Trimming took 1 base from V and 1 from J, leaving 10 bases between them. The CDR3 here is CSARAPGPQETQYF. CDR3 DNA: TGCAGTGCTAGAGCCCCAGGGCCCCAAGAGACCCAGTACTTC.

This clonotype was observed at least ten times. This chain connects TRBV29-1 to TRBJ1-1; possible D gene TRBD1, 6 bases. This CDR3 region has 14 residues. Germline V lookup: CDR1 SQVTM, CDR2 ANQGSEA. The ends were cut back, 3 bases at V and 3 bases at J, with 14 bases in the middle. CDR3 coding DNA: TGCAGCGTTGACCGGGGGCTGGATGACACTGAAGCTTTCTTT. This translates into CSVDRGLDDTEAFF.

J is TRBJ2-5 and V is TRBV5-1; 7 bases fit TRBD2. Trimming at V came to 3 bases and at J to 2 bases, leaving 4 bases not matched to a gene. Germline lookup yields CDR1 SGHRS and CDR2 YFSETQ. This CDR3 spans 14 amino acids. CDR3 sequence (DNA): TGCGCCAGCAGCTATCTAGCGGAACAAGAGACCCAGTACTTC. This translates into CASSYLAEQETQYF.

The V gene is TRBV7-3, the J gene TRBJ2-7, with 7 bases lining up with TRBD2. The CDR3 covers 15 residues. Per the germline V gene, CDR1 is SGHTA and CDR2 is FQGTGA. With 2 bases clipped from V and 0 bases from J, the junction kept 4 bases outside the gene matches. The CDR3 DNA reads as TGTGCCAGCAGCTTACTTGGCGGGGGCTCCTACGAGCAGTACTTC. Amino acids: CASSLLGGGSYEQYF.

Only a few counts were recorded for this clonotype. The V gene is TRBV11-2, the J gene TRBJ1-5, with D perhaps matching TRBD1 (5 bases). The CDR3 is made up of 13 amino acids. Germline CDR1 reads SGHAT; CDR2 reads FQNNGV. V was clipped by 2 bases and J by 5 bases, with 7 bases between them. This CDR3 is CASSLQGDQPQHF. The CDR3 DNA reads TGTGCCAGCAGCTTACAGGGTGATCAGCCCCAGCATTTT. Variable domain in full (rest from reference TRBV11-2 and TRBJ1-5): EAGVAQSPRYKIIEKRQSVAFWCNPISGHATLYWYQQILGQGPKLLIQFQNNGVVDDSQLPKDRFSAERLKGVDSTLKIQPAKLEDSAVYLCASSLQGDQPQHFGDGTRLSIL.

This clonotype was seen more than once but under ten times. The chain recombines TRBV6-5 with TRBJ2-7, with D perhaps matching TRBD1 or TRBD2 (6 bases each). The germline V gene has CDR1 MNHEY and CDR2 SVGAGI. This CDR3 comprises 16 residues. V was trimmed by 0 bases and J by 0 bases, leaving 12 bases between them. The CDR3 is CASSYSAGGDSYEQYF. CDR3 nucleotides: TGTGCCAGCAGTTACTCTGCCGGGGGCGACTCCTACGAGCAGTACTTC.